A selection of T cell receptor beta chains follows, all from one sample in a study of T-cell reconstitution after alpha-beta-depleted transplantation in children. TCRdb re-analysed the PCR reads in MiXCR, keeping a single row per CDR3 protein. The sample has about 640,000 distinct CDR3 sequences, about an eighth seen once. The specimen was PBMCs, mostly from graft donor cells, collected 360 days after TCRalphabeta/CD19-depleted stem cell transplant. The origin of the receptors is a male patient younger than 18 who had a stem cell transplant for acute myeloid leukemia, so the T cells may come from the graft donor. The CDR3 runs from the conserved cysteine through the conserved F or W. Fields, in order: clone size, V gene, D gene, J gene, CDR3 DNA, CDR3 protein. D genes are given only for firm matches. The size of a clone is reported for some rows only, either as once, few or many, or as a class for expanded clones.

size: few; V: TRBV20-1; D: -; J: TRBJ2-7; DNA: TGCAGTGCCGAATCGAGGGGGCGGGATAGCGGGGCCTACTCCTACGAGCAGTACTTC; CDR3: CSAESRGRDSGAYSYEQYF
size: few; V: TRBV21-1; D: -; J: TRBJ2-5; DNA: TGTGCCAGCAGCAAGGGGGGACCCACGGTGGGGGAGACCCAGTACTTC; CDR3: CASSKGGPTVGETQYF
size: -; V: TRBV7-2; D: TRBD2; J: TRBJ2-5; DNA: TGTGCCAGCAGCTTACATAGCGGGCGCTTCCAAGAGACCCAGTACTTC; CDR3: CASSLHSGRFQETQYF
size: few; V: TRBV20-1; D: TRBD2; J: TRBJ2-1; DNA: TGCAGTGCTAGTACGCTAGCGGGGGGGCAAAGCTCCTACAATGAGCAGTTCTTC; CDR3: CSASTLAGGQSSYNEQFF
size: many; V: TRBV20-1; D: TRBD2; J: TRBJ2-2; DNA: TGCAGTGCTAGTGTTAGCGGGATAAGCACCGGGGAGCTGTTTTTT; CDR3: CSASVSGISTGELFF
size: -; V: TRBV7-9; D: -; J: TRBJ2-7; DNA: TGTGCCAGCAGCTTAGGGGGAGAGGGTTCCTACGAGCAGTACTTC; CDR3: CASSLGGEGSYEQYF
size: few; V: TRBV5-1; D: -; J: TRBJ2-1; DNA: TGCGCCAGCAGCTCTCTAGGGGGGGGCAATTACAATGAGCAGTTCTTC; CDR3: CASSSLGGGNYNEQFF
size: few; V: TRBV7-6; D: TRBD1; J: TRBJ2-1; DNA: TGTGCCAGCAGCTTCGACAGGGCCATTTACAATGAGCAGTTCTTC; CDR3: CASSFDRAIYNEQFF
size: few; V: TRBV15; D: TRBD1; J: TRBJ2-2; DNA: TGTGCCACCAGCCTGGGACAGGAGGATTTCACCGGGGAGCTGTTTTTT; CDR3: CATSLGQEDFTGELFF
size: few; V: TRBV12-3/TRBV12-4; D: TRBD2; J: TRBJ2-5; DNA: TGTGCCAGCAGTTTCTCCAGCGGGACTGGGGAGACCCAGTACTTC; CDR3: CASSFSSGTGETQYF
size: few; V: TRBV20-1; D: -; J: TRBJ1-4; DNA: TGCAGTGCTAGAGTTCAGTGGGGTAATGAAAAACTGTTTTTT; CDR3: CSARVQWGNEKLFF
size: many; V: TRBV14; D: -; J: TRBJ2-5; DNA: TGTGCCAGCAGCCCGTACGGACGGGCCACGTGGGAGACCCAGTACTTC; CDR3: CASSPYGRATWETQYF
size: few; V: TRBV7-2; D: -; J: TRBJ1-2; DNA: TGTGCCAGCACCCGTGTGAGGGTTGGCTATGGCTACACCTTC; CDR3: CASTRVRVGYGYTF
size: many; V: TRBV28; D: -; J: TRBJ2-3; DNA: TGTGCCAGCAGTTTGGCGGCAGGGAGTTTGAGAAATACGCAGTATTTT; CDR3: CASSLAAGSLRNTQYF
size: -; V: TRBV4-3; D: -; J: TRBJ2-4; DNA: TGCGCCAGCACCATATTCGGACCGATGCGGAACATTCAGTACTTC; CDR3: CASTIFGPMRNIQYF
size: -; V: TRBV7-3; D: -; J: TRBJ2-7; DNA: TGTGCCAGCAGCTTAAAAGAGGGAATGGGCCAATTCTACGAGCAGTACTTC; CDR3: CASSLKEGMGQFYEQYF
size: few; V: TRBV20-1; D: -; J: TRBJ2-7; DNA: TGCAGTGCTAGAGACCCAGAATTCTACGAGCAGTACTTC; CDR3: CSARDPEFYEQYF
size: -; V: TRBV4-3; D: TRBD2; J: TRBJ2-7; DNA: TGCGCCAGCAGCCAAGGTTGGCTAGCGGGGAAATACGAGCAGTACTTC; CDR3: CASSQGWLAGKYEQYF
size: few; V: TRBV18; D: TRBD2; J: TRBJ2-3; DNA: TGTGCCAGCTCACCACGGGAACTAGCGGGAGTAATTGGCACAGATACGCAGTATTTT; CDR3: CASSPRELAGVIGTDTQYF
size: -; V: TRBV5-1; D: -; J: TRBJ2-1; DNA: TGCGCCAGCAGCTTTTCCTTGCCCTACAATGAGCAGTTCTTC; CDR3: CASSFSLPYNEQFF
size: many; V: TRBV7-9; D: -; J: TRBJ2-7; DNA: TGTGCCAGCAGCTTAGGGGGGACGGCGCATGGGGGGCAGTACTTC; CDR3: CASSLGGTAHGGQYF
size: many; V: TRBV20-1; D: -; J: TRBJ2-3; DNA: TGCAGTGCCCCGGGACTTCCTTCAGATACGCAGTATTTT; CDR3: CSAPGLPSDTQYF
size: -; V: TRBV4-3; D: TRBD2; J: TRBJ2-7; DNA: TGCGCCAGCAGCCAAGATATCAGTGGCGGGAGATCCTACGAGCAGTACTTC; CDR3: CASSQDISGGRSYEQYF
size: once; V: TRBV7-9; D: -; J: TRBJ2-6; DNA: TGTGCCAGCAGTACCGGCCAGCCTGGGGCCAACGTCCTGACTTTC; CDR3: CASSTGQPGANVLTF
size: few; V: TRBV7-7; D: TRBD1; J: TRBJ2-5; DNA: TGTGCTAGCGGGGCGACAGGGGGCTTCGAGACCCAGTACTTC; CDR3: CASGATGGFETQYF
size: -; V: TRBV29-1; D: TRBD1; J: TRBJ2-2; DNA: TGCAGCGTTGTCCTAACGGGACAGGGGATTTCGGGCACCGGGGAGCTGTTTTTT; CDR3: CSVVLTGQGISGTGELFF
size: -; V: TRBV29-1; D: -; J: TRBJ2-7; DNA: TGCAGCGTTGAAGATCAAGGGGGGAATTACGAGCAGTACTTC; CDR3: CSVEDQGGNYEQYF
size: many; V: TRBV7-6; D: TRBD1; J: TRBJ2-7; DNA: TGTGCCAGCAGCTTAGGGACAGGGGGCCACCACGAGCAGTACTTC; CDR3: CASSLGTGGHHEQYF
size: few; V: TRBV3-1; D: -; J: TRBJ2-3; DNA: TGTGCCAGCAGCCAAGATCCGAGAACCACAGATACGCAGTATTTT; CDR3: CASSQDPRTTDTQYF
size: -; V: TRBV14; D: -; J: TRBJ2-6; DNA: TGTGCCAGCAGCTCCCTGGGCGGGGCCAACGTCCTGACTTTC; CDR3: CASSSLGGANVLTF
size: few; V: TRBV6-1; D: -; J: TRBJ2-3; DNA: TGTGCCAGCAGTGAGTGGAGCGGGACAACCTTAGGGGATACGCAGTATTTT; CDR3: CASSEWSGTTLGDTQYF
size: few; V: TRBV28; D: TRBD1; J: TRBJ2-1; DNA: TGTGCCAGCGGACAGGGACCGAGCTCCTACAATGAGCAGTTCTTC; CDR3: CASGQGPSSYNEQFF
size: -; V: TRBV10-3; D: -; J: TRBJ2-7; DNA: TGTGCCATCAGTGAGTCGGACAGACTGCCCCTTTACGAGCAGTACTTC; CDR3: CAISESDRLPLYEQYF
size: many; V: TRBV5-1; D: TRBD2; J: TRBJ2-1; DNA: TGCGCCAGCAGCGTCGGGGCTAGCGGTTACAATGAGCAGTTCTTC; CDR3: CASSVGASGYNEQFF
size: -; V: TRBV28; D: -; J: TRBJ2-3; DNA: TGTGCCAGCAGTTCAGGGTTGAAGGGCACAGATACGCAGTATTTT; CDR3: CASSSGLKGTDTQYF
size: -; V: TRBV28; D: -; J: TRBJ2-1; DNA: TGTGCCAGCAGTCGCCAGGGAGGTCACAATGAGCAGTTCTTC; CDR3: CASSRQGGHNEQFF
size: once; V: TRBV27; D: -; J: TRBJ2-7; DNA: TGTGCCAGCAGTACGACCCGATCCTACGAGCAGTACTTC; CDR3: CASSTTRSYEQYF
size: few; V: TRBV7-6; D: TRBD2; J: TRBJ2-7; DNA: TGTGCCAGCAGCCCCCTTAGCGGGAAGGACTACGAGCAGTACTTC; CDR3: CASSPLSGKDYEQYF
size: few; V: TRBV4-3; D: -; J: TRBJ2-5; DNA: TGCGCCAGCAGCCAGACCTCCAGACAGGGGAGGGGAGAGACCCAGTACTTC; CDR3: CASSQTSRQGRGETQYF
size: -; V: TRBV6-2/TRBV6-3; D: -; J: TRBJ2-7; DNA: TGTGCCAGCAGTTACCGGGACTACGAGCAGTACTTC; CDR3: CASSYRDYEQYF
size: -; V: TRBV24-1; D: -; J: TRBJ2-1; DNA: TGTGCCACCAACACCGGGAGCTCCTACAATGAGCAGTTCTTC; CDR3: CATNTGSSYNEQFF
size: -; V: TRBV9; D: -; J: TRBJ1-1; DNA: TGTGCCAGCAGCCCCCCTCCAGGAACTGAAGCTTTCTTT; CDR3: CASSPPPGTEAFF
size: -; V: TRBV2; D: TRBD2; J: TRBJ2-4; DNA: TGTGCCAGCAGTGCCGGACTAGCGGTCATTCAGTACTTC; CDR3: CASSAGLAVIQYF
size: many; V: TRBV6-5; D: TRBD2; J: TRBJ2-1; DNA: TGTGCCAGCAGCTATACTAGCGGGTTCTACAATGAGCAGTTCTTC; CDR3: CASSYTSGFYNEQFF
size: few; V: TRBV21-1; D: -; J: TRBJ2-1; DNA: TGTGCCAGCAGCAAAGCGCTAGCGGGGGTCCTTTACAATGAGCAGTTCTTC; CDR3: CASSKALAGVLYNEQFF
size: few; V: TRBV28; D: TRBD2; J: TRBJ2-1; DNA: TGTGCCATCACATTCCGGGGGGGGTCCTACAATGAGCAGTTCTTC; CDR3: CAITFRGGSYNEQFF
size: many; V: TRBV20-1; D: -; J: TRBJ1-2; DNA: TGCAGTGCGCAGGACAGCCCTAGCGACTATGGCTACACCTTC; CDR3: CSAQDSPSDYGYTF
size: -; V: TRBV4-3; D: -; J: TRBJ2-7; DNA: TGCGCCAGCAGCCAAGGAGAAGACTACGAGCAGTACTTC; CDR3: CASSQGEDYEQYF
size: few; V: TRBV20-1; D: TRBD1; J: TRBJ2-7; DNA: TGCAGTGCTAGAGACCCGGACAGGGGGGTTTACGAGCAGTACTTC; CDR3: CSARDPDRGVYEQYF
size: many; V: TRBV29-1; D: TRBD2; J: TRBJ2-1; DNA: TGCAGCGTTGAAAAAGCGGGATCCTACAATGAGCAGTTCTTC; CDR3: CSVEKAGSYNEQFF